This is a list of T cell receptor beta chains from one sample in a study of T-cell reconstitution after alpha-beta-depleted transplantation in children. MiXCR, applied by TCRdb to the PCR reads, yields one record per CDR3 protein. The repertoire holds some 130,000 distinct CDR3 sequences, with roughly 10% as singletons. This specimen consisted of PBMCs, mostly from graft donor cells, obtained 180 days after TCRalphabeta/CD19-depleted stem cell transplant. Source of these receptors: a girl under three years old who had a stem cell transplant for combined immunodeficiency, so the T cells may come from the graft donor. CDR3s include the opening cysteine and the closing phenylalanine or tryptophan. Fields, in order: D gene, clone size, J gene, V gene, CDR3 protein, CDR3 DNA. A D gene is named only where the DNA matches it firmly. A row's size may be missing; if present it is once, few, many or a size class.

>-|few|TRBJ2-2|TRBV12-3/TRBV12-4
CASSEQGGELFF
TGTGCCAGCAGTGAACAGGGCGGGGAGCTGTTTTTT
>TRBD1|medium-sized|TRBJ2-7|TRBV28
CASSLSPRGKDEQYF
TGTGCCAGCAGTTTATCTCCCAGGGGGAAAGACGAGCAGTACTTC
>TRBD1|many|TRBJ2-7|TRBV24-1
CATSDPGTGNEQYF
TGTGCCACCAGTGACCCAGGGACAGGGAACGAGCAGTACTTC
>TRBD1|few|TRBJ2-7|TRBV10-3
CAIKWDRGMYEQYF
TGTGCCATCAAATGGGACAGGGGTATGTACGAGCAGTACTTC
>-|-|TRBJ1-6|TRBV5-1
CASSLDRVNSPLHF
TGCGCCAGCAGCTTGGATCGGGTCAATTCACCCCTCCACTTT
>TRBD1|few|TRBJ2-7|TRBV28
CASTNLQGTYEQYF
TGTGCCAGCACCAATCTACAGGGGACCTACGAGCAGTACTTC
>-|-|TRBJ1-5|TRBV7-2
CARAWALIF
TGTGCCAGGGCGTGGGCCTTGATTTTT
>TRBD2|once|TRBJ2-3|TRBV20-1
CSAVGLAGGESTQYF
TGCAGTGCGGTCGGCCTAGCGGGAGGGGAAAGTACGCAGTATTTT
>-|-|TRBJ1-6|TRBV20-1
CSASPGLGRPNSPLHF
TGCAGTGCTTCCCCGGGACTTGGGAGGCCTAATTCACCCCTCCACTTT
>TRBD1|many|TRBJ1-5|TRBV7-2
CASSLGQGANQPQHF
TGTGCCAGCAGCTTAGGGCAGGGGGCAAATCAGCCCCAGCATTTT
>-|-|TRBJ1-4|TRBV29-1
CSVEQSEKLFF
TGCAGCGTTGAGCAATCCGAAAAACTGTTTTTT
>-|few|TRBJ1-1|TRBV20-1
CSASRQPNTEAFF
TGCAGTGCTAGTCGACAGCCGAACACTGAAGCTTTCTTT
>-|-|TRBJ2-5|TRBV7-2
CASSLQRWRQETQYF
TGTGCCAGCAGCTTACAAAGGTGGCGCCAAGAGACCCAGTACTTC
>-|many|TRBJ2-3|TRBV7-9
CASSIALPTDTQYF
TGTGCCAGCAGCATAGCCTTGCCGACAGATACGCAGTATTTT
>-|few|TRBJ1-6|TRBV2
CASSDFSPLHF
TGTGCCAGCAGTGACTTCTCACCCCTCCACTTT
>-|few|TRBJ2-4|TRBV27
CASSLSRTAGRAKNIQYF
TGTGCCAGCAGTTTATCGCGTACTGCGGGTCGAGCCAAAAACATTCAGTACTTC
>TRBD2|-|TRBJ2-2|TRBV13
CASSSPGLAGGRTGELFF
TGTGCCAGCAGCTCCCCGGGACTAGCGGGGGGCCGTACCGGGGAGCTGTTTTTT
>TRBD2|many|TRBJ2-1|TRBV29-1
CSVEDYVAGTKDEQFF
TGCAGCGTTGAAGATTACGTAGCGGGGACTAAGGATGAGCAGTTCTTC
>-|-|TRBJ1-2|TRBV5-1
CASSLTDPNYGYTF
TGCGCCAGCAGCTTAACCGATCCTAACTATGGCTACACCTTC
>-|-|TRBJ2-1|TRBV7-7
CASSLAAHNEQFF
TGTGCTAGCAGCTTAGCTGCTCACAATGAGCAGTTCTTC
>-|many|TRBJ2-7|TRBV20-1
CSARDPGPLVQYF
TGCAGTGCTAGAGATCCCGGGCCCCTGGTGCAGTACTTC
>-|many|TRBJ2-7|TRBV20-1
CSARAPISSYEQYF
TGCAGTGCTAGAGCCCCCATAAGCTCCTACGAGCAGTACTTC
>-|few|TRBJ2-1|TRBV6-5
CASSYSAFSGTPYNEQFF
TGTGCCAGCAGTTACTCCGCCTTTAGCGGAACCCCCTACAATGAGCAGTTCTTC
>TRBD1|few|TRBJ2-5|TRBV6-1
CASSTGTGGRKETQYF
TGTGCCAGCAGTACCGGGACAGGGGGCAGGAAAGAGACCCAGTACTTC
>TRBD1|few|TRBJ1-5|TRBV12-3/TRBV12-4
CASSLTPRQGPFWNQPQHF
TGTGCCAGCAGTCTAACGCCGAGACAGGGGCCTTTTTGGAATCAGCCCCAGCATTTT
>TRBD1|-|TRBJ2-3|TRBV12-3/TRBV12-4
CASSYRTGIKDTQYF
TGTGCCAGCAGTTACAGGACAGGGATTAAAGATACGCAGTATTTT
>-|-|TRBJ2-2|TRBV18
CASSPRQGSATGELFF
TGTGCCAGCTCACCACGGCAGGGATCCGCCACCGGGGAGCTGTTTTTT
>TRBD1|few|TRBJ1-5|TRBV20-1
CSARDRGTGNQPQHF
TGCAGTGCTAGAGATCGAGGGACAGGCAATCAGCCCCAGCATTTT
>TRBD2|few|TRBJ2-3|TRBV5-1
CASSFRTSGDTDTQYF
TGCGCCAGCAGCTTCAGGACTAGCGGGGACACAGATACGCAGTATTTT
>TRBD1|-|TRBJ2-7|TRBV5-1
CASSRTGQNDEQYF
TGCGCCAGCAGCCGGACAGGGCAGAACGACGAGCAGTACTTC
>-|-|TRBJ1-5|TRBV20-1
CSARWGARLPQHF
TGCAGTGCTAGATGGGGGGCTCGCCTTCCCCAGCATTTT
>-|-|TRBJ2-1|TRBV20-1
CSAKRGSSYNEQFF
TGCAGTGCCAAGAGGGGAAGTTCCTACAATGAGCAGTTCTTC
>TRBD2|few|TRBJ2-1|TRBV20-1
CSAPGLAFIEQFF
TGCAGTGCCCCGGGACTAGCCTTTATTGAGCAGTTCTTC
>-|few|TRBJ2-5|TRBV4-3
CASSQVGAHTETQYF
TGCGCCAGCAGCCAAGTAGGAGCCCACACAGAGACCCAGTACTTC
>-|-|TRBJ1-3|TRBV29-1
CSVTTVGAGNTIYF
TGCAGCGTTACCACAGTGGGAGCTGGAAACACCATATATTTT
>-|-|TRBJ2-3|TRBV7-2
CASSFDRGTDTQYF
TGTGCCAGCAGCTTCGACCGGGGCACGGATACGCAGTATTTT
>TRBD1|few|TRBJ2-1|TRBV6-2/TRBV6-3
CASSGQGAYNEQFF
TGTGCCAGCAGTGGACAGGGGGCCTACAATGAGCAGTTCTTC
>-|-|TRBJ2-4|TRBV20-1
CSAQGPWGPYIQYF
TGCAGTGCTCAGGGGCCGTGGGGGCCATACATTCAGTACTTC
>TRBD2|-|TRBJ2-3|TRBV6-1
CASSRGAGGSTDTQYF
TGTGCCAGCAGCCGAGGAGCGGGGGGGAGCACAGATACGCAGTATTTT
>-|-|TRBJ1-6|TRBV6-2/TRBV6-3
CASSYQSSTGFSSYNSPLHF
TGTGCCAGCAGTTACCAATCTTCGACAGGCTTCAGCTCCTATAATTCACCCCTCCACTTT
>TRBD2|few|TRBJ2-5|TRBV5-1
CASSPSGLAGVSETQYF
TGCGCCAGCAGCCCCTCCGGACTAGCGGGAGTTTCGGAGACCCAGTACTTC
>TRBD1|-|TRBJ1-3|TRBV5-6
CASSGWDRASTGNTIYF
TGTGCCAGCAGCGGTTGGGACAGGGCATCAACTGGAAACACCATATATTTT
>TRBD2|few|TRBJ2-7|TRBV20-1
CSAYLLAGVYEQYF
TGCAGTGCTTACCTACTAGCGGGGGTGTACGAGCAGTACTTC
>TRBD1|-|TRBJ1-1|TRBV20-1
CSATGTGWGEAFF
TGCAGTGCCACCGGGACAGGGTGGGGAGAAGCTTTCTTT
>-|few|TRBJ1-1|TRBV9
CASSVVPGGTEAFF
TGTGCCAGCAGCGTAGTGCCGGGAGGGACTGAAGCTTTCTTT
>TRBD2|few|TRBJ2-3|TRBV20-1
CSARDPGTSGWTDTQYF
TGCAGTGCTAGAGATCCCGGGACTAGCGGGTGGACAGATACGCAGTATTTT
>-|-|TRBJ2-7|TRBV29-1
CSVEQSYEQYF
TGCAGCGTTGAGCAGTCCTACGAGCAGTACTTC
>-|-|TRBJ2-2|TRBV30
CAWSVPPNTGELFF
TGTGCCTGGAGTGTACCACCTAACACCGGGGAGCTGTTTTTT
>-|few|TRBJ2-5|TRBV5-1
CASSSHIVQETQYF
TGCGCCAGCAGCTCCCACATAGTTCAAGAGACCCAGTACTTC
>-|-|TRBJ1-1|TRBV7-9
CAGESGPNTEAFF
TGTGCCGGCGAAAGTGGGCCGAACACTGAAGCTTTCTTT
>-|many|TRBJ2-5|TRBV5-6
CASSLHNRETQYF
TGTGCCAGCAGCTTGCACAACAGGGAGACCCAGTACTTC
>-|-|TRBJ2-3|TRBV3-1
CATGASDTQYF
TGTGCCACCGGGGCTTCGGATACGCAGTATTTT
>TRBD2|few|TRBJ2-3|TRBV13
CASSLGGGARDTQYF
TGTGCCAGCAGCTTAGGCGGGGGGGCAAGAGATACGCAGTATTTT
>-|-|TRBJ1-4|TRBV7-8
CASSRRVSTNEKLFF
TGTGCCAGCAGCCGCAGGGTTTCAACTAATGAAAAACTGTTTTTT
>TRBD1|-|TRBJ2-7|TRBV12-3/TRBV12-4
CASSLAGDRVNEQYF
TGTGCCAGCAGTTTAGCTGGGGACAGGGTAAACGAGCAGTACTTC
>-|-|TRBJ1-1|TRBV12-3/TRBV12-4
CASSFGAGNTEAFF
TGTGCCAGCAGTTTTGGGGCAGGGAACACTGAAGCTTTCTTT